One and the same sample provided the 15 T cell receptor beta chains below, sequenced in a study of blood T cell repertoires in COVID-19. The repertoire was sequenced with immunoSEQ multiplex PCR; TCRdb's copy has only in-frame clones and lacks some. The table lists a few hundred thousand clones, about 85% of them singletons. The sample taken for sequencing was peripheral blood. The source of these receptors is a human donor with COVID-19, enrolled during active disease. The donor label of this sample is uncertain.

CDR3 coding DNA: TGTGCCAGCAGTCGGGGTGGGGTCACTGAAGCTTTCTTT. Protein sequence: CASSRGGVTEAFF. The chain has TRBV6-2 or TRBV6-3 and TRBJ1-1; D is ambiguous. There are 13 residues in the CDR3. V lost 5 bases and J lost 4, with 11 bases in between. The V gene's germline CDR1 is MNHEY and CDR2 SVGEGT.

This rearrangement joins TRBV25-1 to TRBJ1-1, with a tentative D call TRBD1 (5 bases). The V end lost 0 bases, the J end lost 5 bases, and 16 bases lay between the germline ends. The CDR3 is 16 amino acids. In germline, CDR1 is MGHDK, CDR2 SYGVNS. CDR3 amino acids: CASSEYGGSRATEAFF. The CDR3 region has the DNA TGTGCCAGCAGTGAATATGGAGGGTCCAGGGCGACTGAAGCTTTCTTT.

This clone was observed once. The rearrangement uses TRBV5-8 and TRBJ1-5; D is perhaps TRBD1 (5 bases). Germline CDR1 is SGHTS and CDR2 is YDEGEE. V gave up 6 bases and J gave up 1 base, with 17 bases separating them. The CDR3 runs to 16 residues. This chain's CDR3 is CASTPGGTLSNQPQHF. As DNA, the CDR3 is TGTGCCAGCACCCCCGGGGGGACCCTAAGCAATCAGCCCCAGCATTTT.

V is TRBV6-1 and J is TRBJ2-7, with 12 bases matching TRBD2. The CDR3 has 17 amino acids. The germline CDR1 and CDR2 sequences are MNHNS and SASEGT. V trimming: 2 bases; J trimming: 5 bases; junction bases outside the gene matches: 10. The CDR3 DNA reads TGTGCCAGCAGTGAATCCGTATCGGGACTAGCGGGCGACGAGCAGTACTTC. Its protein product is CASSESVSGLAGDEQYF.

The rearrangement joins TRBV6-6 to TRBJ1-3; TRBD1 might be the D (5 bases). Germline V gives CDR1 MNHNY, CDR2 SVGAGI (reference sequence). With 4 bases removed from V and 0 bases from J, the gap between germline ends came to 10 bases. The CDR3 is made up of 15 amino acids. Here the CDR3 DNA reads TGTGCCAGCAGTTCCCCCGACAGCTCTGGAAACACCATATATTTT. Protein sequence: CASSSPDSSGNTIYF.

The chain couples TRBV7-2 to TRBJ2-2; D is unclear. CDR1 is SGHTA, CDR2 FQGNSA, per germline. This CDR3 has 15 residues. Trimming took 3 bases from V and 0 from J, leaving 8 bases between them. CDR3 sequence: CASSLTSTNTGELFF. The CDR3 region has the DNA TGTGCCAGCAGCTTGACATCTACGAACACCGGGGAGCTGTTTTTT. Combining the CDR3 with reference TRBV7-2 and TRBJ2-2 gives the whole variable domain GAGVSQSPSNKVTEKGKDVELRCDPISGHTALYWYRQSLGQGLEFLIYFQGNSAPDKSGLPSDRFSAERTGGSVSTLTIQRTQQEDSAVYLCASSLTSTNTGELFFGEGSRLTVL.

This clone was seen once. The chain employs TRBV29-1 and TRBJ1-1, with D tentatively TRBD1 (5 bases). V was clipped by 7 bases and J by 7 bases, with 22 bases between them. CDR3 size: 14 residues. Germline V gene sequence: CDR1 SQVTM, CDR2 ANQGSEA. The CDR3: CSARWGGSMNEAFF. In nucleotides, the CDR3 is TGCAGCGCAAGATGGGGGGGAAGCATGAATGAAGCTTTCTTT.

The chain carries TRBV11-2 and TRBJ2-1; 8 positions match TRBD2. This CDR3 is built from 15 residues. After removal of 5 bases from V and 5 bases from J, the junction contained 8 bases not matched to a gene. Germline CDR1 and CDR2: SGHAT and FQNNGV. Written as DNA, the CDR3 is TGTGCCAGCAGCCCCCACTTAGCGGGGCACAATGAGCAGTTCTTC. This gives the protein CASSPHLAGHNEQFF.

This CDR3 is CASRPIAGSLGGYGYTF. The CDR3 coding sequence is TGTGCCAGTAGGCCGATCGCGGGGTCCCTGGGAGGCTATGGCTACACCTTC. This sequence joins TRBV19 and TRBJ1-2; D is ambiguous. Per germline, CDR1 LNHDA and CDR2 SQIVND (reference sequence). Trimming shortened V by 6 bases and J by 4 bases, and 24 bases separated the two germline ends. This CDR3 is 17 amino acids long. The full variable domain, completed using reference TRBV19 and TRBJ1-2, is DGGITQSPKYLFRKEGQNVTLSCEQNLNHDAMYWYRQDPGQGLRLIYYSQIVNDFQKGDIAEGYSVSREKKESFPLTVTSAQKNPTAFYLCASRPIAGSLGGYGYTFGSGTRLTVV.

This clone was recorded a few times. The sample holds other DNA sequences that translate to the same CDR3. The CDR3 bases are TGTGCCAGCAGTTTCGGGGAGACCCAGTACTTC. Protein product: CASSFGETQYF. This chain uses TRBV28 with TRBJ2-5; no reliable D call. Trimming cost V 3 bases and J 5 bases, with 4 bases left between them. Germline V gene data show CDR1 as MDHEN and CDR2 as SYDVKM. This CDR3 region has 11 residues.

The chain links TRBV18 to TRBJ2-7, with TRBD1 as a possible D gene (5 bases). V shed 3 bases and J shed 6 bases, with 15 bases lying between them. Germline V gene lookup returns CDR1 KGHSH and CDR2 LQKENI. The CDR3 contains 14 residues. The CDR3 region is CASSPGTTETEQYF. The CDR3 coding sequence is TGTGCCAGCTCACCCGGCACGACAGAGACCGAGCAGTACTTC.

V usage is TRBV2 and J usage is TRBJ1-3; perhaps TRBD1 as D (6 bases). In germline, CDR1 is SNHLY, CDR2 FYNNEI. The CDR3 contains 14 residues. V was trimmed by 4 bases and J by 4 bases, leaving 11 bases between them. CDR3 nucleotide sequence: TGTGCCAGCAGTGGGGGGCCGAGAGGAAACACCATATATTTT. Translating gives CASSGGPRGNTIYF. The full variable domain, completed using reference TRBV2 and TRBJ1-3, is EPEVTQTPSHQVTQMGQEVILRCVPISNHLYFYWYRQILGQKVEFLVSFYNNEISEKSEIFDDQFSVERPDGSNFTLKIRSTKLEDSAMYFCASSGGPRGNTIYFGEGSWLTVV.

The genes are TRBV6-5 and TRBJ2-7; D is possibly TRBD1 (6 bases). Deletions cut 0 bases from V and 2 bases from J, with 11 bases between. Germline V gene sequence: CDR1 MNHEY, CDR2 SVGAGI. The CDR3 is 15 residues long. CDR3 in amino acids: CASSYSPRTAYEQYF. The CDR3 DNA sequence: TGTGCCAGCAGTTACTCGCCCCGGACAGCCTACGAGCAGTACTTC.

The chain uses TRBV2 and TRBJ2-3; TRBD2 agrees at 7 bases. CDR1 and CDR2 from the germline V gene are SNHLY and FYNNEI. The trim removed 5 bases at V and 10 bases at J, leaving 15 bases unmatched. CDR3 length: 15 residues. For the CDR3, the DNA is TGTGCCAGCAGTTTTGATGGGAGGGGCGATTCGGCGCAGTATTTT. This encodes CASSFDGRGDSAQYF.

The chain links TRBV20-1 to TRBJ1-1, with D hard to call. The CDR3 contains 13 residues. Germline values: CDR1 DFQATT, CDR2 SNEGSKA (reference sequence). Deletions cut 3 bases from V and 3 bases from J, with 11 bases between. The CDR3 nucleotides are TGCAGTGCTAGTCCAGTTTCATACACTGAAGCTTTCTTT. It translates to CSASPVSYTEAFF.